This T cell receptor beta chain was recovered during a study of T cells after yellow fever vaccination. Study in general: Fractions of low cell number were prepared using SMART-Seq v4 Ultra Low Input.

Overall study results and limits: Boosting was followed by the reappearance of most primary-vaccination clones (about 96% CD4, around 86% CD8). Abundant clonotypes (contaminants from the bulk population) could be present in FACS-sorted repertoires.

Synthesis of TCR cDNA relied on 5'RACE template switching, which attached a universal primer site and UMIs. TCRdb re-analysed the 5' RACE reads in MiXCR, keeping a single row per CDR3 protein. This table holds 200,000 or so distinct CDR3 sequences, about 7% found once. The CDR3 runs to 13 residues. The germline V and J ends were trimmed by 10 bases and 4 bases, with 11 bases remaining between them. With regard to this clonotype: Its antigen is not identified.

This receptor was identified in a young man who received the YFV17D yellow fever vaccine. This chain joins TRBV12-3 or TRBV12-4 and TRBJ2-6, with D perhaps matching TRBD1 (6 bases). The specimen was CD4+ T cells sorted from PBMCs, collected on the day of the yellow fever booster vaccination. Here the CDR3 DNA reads TGTGCCACCGCAGGGGCCGGGGCCAACGTCCTGACTTTC. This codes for CATAGAGANVLTF.